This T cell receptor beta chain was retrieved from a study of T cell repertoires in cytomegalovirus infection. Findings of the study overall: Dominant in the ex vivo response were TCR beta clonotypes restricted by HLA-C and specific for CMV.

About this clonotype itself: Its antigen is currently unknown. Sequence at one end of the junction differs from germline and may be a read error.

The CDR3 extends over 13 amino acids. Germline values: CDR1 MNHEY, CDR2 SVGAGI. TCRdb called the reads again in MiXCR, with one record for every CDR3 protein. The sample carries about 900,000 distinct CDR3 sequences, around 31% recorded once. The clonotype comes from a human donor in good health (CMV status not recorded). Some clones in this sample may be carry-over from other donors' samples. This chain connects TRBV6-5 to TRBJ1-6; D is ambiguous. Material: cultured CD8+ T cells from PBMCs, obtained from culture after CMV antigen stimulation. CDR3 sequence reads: CASSYSYNPPLHF. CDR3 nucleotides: TGTGCCAGCAGTTACTCCTATAATCCACCCCTCCACTTT.